The 15 T cell receptor beta chains below come from one sample, sequenced in a study of blood T cell repertoires in COVID-19. This table comes from immunoSEQ multiplex PCR, and its TCRdb copy is limited to in-frame clones, with some not included. The sample has 130,000 or so clones; about 88% are singletons. Sequenced material: peripheral blood. All receptors derive from a human donor with COVID-19, enrolled during active disease. The donor label of this sample is uncertain.

J is TRBJ2-3 and V is TRBV4-1; 12 bases are a match to TRBD2. V lost 1 base to trimming and J lost 3 bases; unmatched junction nucleotides: 5. In germline, CDR1 is MGHRA, CDR2 YSYEKL. The CDR3 runs 17 residues. The CDR3 nucleotides are TGCGCCAGCAGCCAAGCTACTAGCGGGGGGTTAACAGATACGCAGTATTTT. Protein sequence: CASSQATSGGLTDTQYF.

The chain carries TRBV4-2 and TRBJ1-4; 9 positions match TRBD1. The CDR3 spans 15 residues. The junction had 12 bases not matched to a gene; V was cut back by 2 bases and J by 14 bases. Looked up from germline, CDR1 is LGHNA and CDR2 is YNFKEQ. The CDR3 sequence: CASSQPGQGISWLFF. DNA for the CDR3: TGTGCCAGCAGCCAACCGGGACAGGGAATTTCTTGGCTGTTTTTT.

This clone was seen just once. The chain is built from TRBV19 and TRBJ1-1; a weak D match, TRBD1 (6 bases). From germline, CDR1 is LNHDA and CDR2 SQIVND (reference sequence). V shed 5 bases and J shed 4 bases, with 32 bases lying between them. This CDR3 has 20 residues. CDR3 region: CASSQTVSGGYFLPATEAFF. The CDR3 DNA sequence: TGTGCCAGTAGTCAGACAGTGTCTGGGGGCTATTTCCTGCCCGCCACTGAAGCTTTCTTT.

The chain has TRBV5-1 and TRBJ2-5; 9 nucleotides align to TRBD2. CDR1 is SGHRS and CDR2 is YFSETQ in the germline V gene. J was trimmed by 2 bases and V by 6 bases; bases with no gene match: 11. This CDR3 region has 16 residues. The DNA for the CDR3 is TGCGCCAGCACCCTAGGACCGGGACTAGCACAAGAGACCCAGTACTTC. It codes for CASTLGPGLAQETQYF.

This sequence joins TRBV7-8 and TRBJ1-2, with TRBD1 matching 11 bases. Trimming took 5 bases from V and 7 from J; bases not matched to a gene: 9. CDR1 is SGHVS and CDR2 is FQNEAQ in the germline V gene. CDR3 length: 15 residues. DNA for the CDR3: TGTGCCAGCAGCAGTAGTGTAGGACAGGGGGCTGGCTACACCTTC. This encodes CASSSSVGQGAGYTF.

The chain has TRBV5-8 and TRBJ2-1, with TRBD1 identical over 7 bases. Trimming at V came to 2 bases and at J to 15 bases, leaving 5 bases not matched to a gene. This CDR3 is built from 11 residues. Germline V lookup: CDR1 SGHTS, CDR2 YDEGEE. The chain's CDR3 is CASSFRGGGFF. Written as DNA, the CDR3 is TGTGCCAGCAGCTTCAGAGGGGGCGGGTTCTTC.

V gene TRBV7-2 combines with J gene TRBJ2-2; maybe TRBD2 (5 bases). Germline lookup yields CDR1 SGHTA and CDR2 FQGNSA. Trimming took off 3 bases at V and 5 bases at J, with 16 bases between the two ends. This CDR3 is built from 16 residues. CDR3 sequence (DNA): TGTGCCAGCAGCTTTAATCTGGGCGGGTTGACCGGGGAGCTGTTTTTT. This gives the protein CASSFNLGGLTGELFF. Full variable domain (outside the CDR3, taken from reference TRBV7-2 and TRBJ2-2): GAGVSQSPSNKVTEKGKDVELRCDPISGHTALYWYRQSLGQGLEFLIYFQGNSAPDKSGLPSDRFSAERTGGSVSTLTIQRTQQEDSAVYLCASSFNLGGLTGELFFGEGSRLTVL.

The genes are TRBV9 and TRBJ2-1; maybe TRBD1 (5 bases). This CDR3 comprises 13 residues. The V gene lost 7 bases and the J gene lost 4 bases, with 12 bases spanning the gap. CDR1 is SGDLS, CDR2 YYNGEE, per germline. CDR3 protein: CASRSDRYNEQFF. CDR3 DNA: TGTGCCAGCCGATCAGACAGATACAATGAGCAGTTCTTC. The variable domain in full, with the rest retrieved from reference TRBV9 and TRBJ2-1, is DSGVTQTPKHLITATGQRVTLRCSPRSGDLSVYWYQQSLDQGLQFLIQYYNGEERAKGNILERFSAQQFPDLHSELNLSSLELGDSALYFCASRSDRYNEQFFGPGTRLTVL.

The chain couples TRBV7-8 to TRBJ1-4; tentative D call: TRBD1 (6 bases). The CDR3 has 14 residues. Trimming cost V 1 base and J 8 bases, with 11 bases left between them. Per germline, CDR1 SGHVS and CDR2 FQNEAQ. The CDR3 loop is CASSLVGAKEKLFF. CDR3 coding DNA: TGTGCCAGCAGCTTAGTGGGGGCCAAAGAAAAACTGTTTTTT.

J is TRBJ2-5 and V is TRBV11-2; the D is unclear. Trimming removed 4 bases at V and 4 bases at J, with 4 bases between. The germline CDR1 and CDR2 sequences are SGHAT and FQNNGV. This CDR3 spans 11 amino acids. The CDR3 protein is CASSSGETQYF. The DNA of the CDR3 is TGTGCCAGCAGCTCCGGAGAGACCCAGTACTTC.

The CDR3 DNA follows: TGTGCCAGCAGCTCAAACACTGAAGCTTTCTTT. This sequence encodes CASSSNTEAFF. The J gene is TRBJ1-1, the V gene TRBV11-3, with D unclear. V was pared by 4 bases and J by 2 bases, with 2 bases between. Germline CDR1 SGHNT, CDR2 YENEEA. CDR3 length: 11 amino acids.

The chain uses TRBV7-2 and TRBJ2-5; the match to TRBD2 covers 8 bases. Germline V CDR1 and CDR2: SGHTA, FQGNSA. This CDR3 spans 15 amino acids. V lost 1 base and J lost 3; bases outside the gene matches: 4. CDR3 sequence reads: CASSLVSTSEETQYF. DNA of the CDR3: TGTGCCAGCAGCTTAGTCTCGACTAGCGAAGAGACCCAGTACTTC.

V is TRBV14 and J is TRBJ2-5, with a tentative D call TRBD2 (7 bases). The CDR3 consists of 13 residues. Germline loops: CDR1 SGHDN, CDR2 FVKESK. The V and J ends lost 7 bases and 5 bases respectively, with 14 bases between them. CDR3 loop: CASNARGRETQYF. The CDR3 DNA reads TGTGCCAGCAACGCGCGGGGGCGTGAGACCCAGTACTTC.

The J gene is TRBJ2-7, the V gene TRBV4-1; 8 positions match TRBD2. V was clipped by 0 bases and J by 2 bases; unmatched bases: 9. The CDR3 runs to 17 residues. Germline CDR1 reads MGHRA; CDR2 reads YSYEKL. CDR3 protein: CASSQEPLSGEAYEQYF. The DNA for the CDR3 is TGCGCCAGCAGCCAAGAACCCCTTAGCGGGGAAGCCTACGAGCAGTACTTC.

This clone was observed a few times. CDR3 loop: CASSLPTRDRGSGNTIYF. CDR3 in DNA: TGTGCCAGCTCACTCCCGACCCGGGACAGGGGAAGTGGAAACACCATATATTTT. The gene calls are TRBV18 and TRBJ1-3; TRBD1 aligns across 10 bases. The J segment lost 3 bases and the V segment lost 4 bases, leaving 12 bases of the junction unmatched. CDR1 is KGHSH, CDR2 LQKENI, per germline. The CDR3 totals 18 residues. Full variable domain (missing parts from reference TRBV18 and TRBJ1-3): NAGVMQNPRHLVRRRGQEARLRCSPMKGHSHVYWYRQLPEEGLKFMVYLQKENIIDESGMPKERFSAEFPKEGPSILRIQQVVRGDSAAYFCASSLPTRDRGSGNTIYFGEGSWLTVV.